This TCR beta chain is from a study of T cells in Graves' hyperthyroidism and ophthalmopathy (dated by TCRdb to between 2018 and 2021). Concerning the study at large: Peripheral blood samples were taken at the time of initial diagnosis, prior to any treatment. A discovery cohort of about a hundred patients, roughly 45 with Graves' ophthalmopathy and about 58 with stable Graves' hyperthyroidism, was used to find distinguishing TCR V-J signatures. Prospective prediction of ophthalmopathy was tested in an independent validation cohort consisting of some 20 hyperthyroidism patients and 17 patients who later progressed to ophthalmopathy. For training and testing, the roughly 97 patients in the discovery cohort were randomly divided in a 7:3 ratio. In more than 5 Graves' hyperthyroidism patients, the study also compared T-cell repertoires from thyroid tissue with T-cell repertoires from blood. After sampling, hyperthyroidism patients received methimazole starting at 30 mg daily, and ophthalmopathy patients received high-dose intravenous methylprednisolone. According to the paper, TCR Vbeta CDR3 sequencing was carried out on 135 peripheral blood samples, which came from fewer than 50 ophthalmopathy, about 75 hyperthyroidism and some 17 progressor patients.

The trim is 1 base for V and 1 base for J, with a gap of 8 bases between the germline ends. From the cysteine up to the phenylalanine, the CDR3 has a length of 14 residues. Only the CDR3 DNA stays, 42 bases, in frame from base 1. CDR1 LGHDT and CDR2 YNNKEL were looked up in the germline V gene (reference sequence). Graves' hyperthyroidism was defined as stable when no progression to ophthalmopathy occurred over 18 months of follow-up. The hyperthyroidism patients were between 18 and 65 years old and newly diagnosed, with a disease duration of less than 2 months. Any patient with an uncontrolled infection, another autoimmune disease, pregnancy or lactation was excluded. Diagnoses were established on the basis of clinical symptoms, serum thyroxine and TRAb, thyroid ultrasound, and orbital computed tomography. Ficoll-Paque density gradient centrifugation was used to isolate PBMCs from about 9 ml of fresh peripheral blood. Total RNA was extracted using Trizol reagent, and RNA quality was assessed on an Agilent 2100 Bioanalyzer.

This clonotype was seen more than once but under ten times. Its binding antigen is unknown. Per-nucleotide qualities are absent, and no much larger clonotype sits a single base away. The investigation overall reported the following: In validation, progression to ophthalmopathy was predicted by the model with approximately 67% sensitivity and nearly 75% specificity, a median of 6.5 months before onset. In cross-validation, a model built on a 13 V-J signature told ophthalmopathy apart from stable hyperthyroidism with 85% to 90% sensitivity and approximately 84% specificity, and in testing the same model reached 80%/75%. Sample size was not statistically predetermined, and blinding of investigators to group allocation was not performed. Most expanded thyroid clonotypes (frequency above 0.001) were also detected in blood, suggesting blood repertoires may reflect thyroid immune responses.

Amplification of TCR beta CDR3 regions was carried out from RNA transcripts. The TCR CDR3 was subjected to a first round of RT-PCR using the HTBI primer set and the Qiagen OneStep RT-PCR kit. Libraries were constructed in a second round of multiplex PCR, after which size selection and purification were performed. The libraries were sequenced on an Illumina HiSeq2000 using paired-end 100 bp reads. As for how the authors treated the data: SOAPnuke was used to process the raw data, with reads discarded if the reads contained adapters or uncalled bases, had a mean Phred below 15, or lacked an exact constant-primer or identifier match. COPE v1.2.5 was used to merge high-quality paired reads, and clonotypes were defined as unique nucleotide sequences. MiTCR v1.1 was used to align clonotypes to the IMGT TRBV, TRBD and TRBJ reference segments. Analysis was restricted to V-J combinations with a frequency above 0.0001, which covered about 99% of repertoires. The TCS score was defined as the ratio of F50 (clonal expansion) to E x V (chaos), calculated using BLOSUM62-based TCRdist between CDR3 peptides within each V-J. Welch's t-statistics and random forest reduced around 510 V-J features to 13, which were used in a naive Bayes classifier (R e1071). TCRdb applied fastp at Q25 and MiXCR to the public reads, then kept only in-frame beta chains. Under each unique CDR3 protein, matching rows form one entry showing the most common genes and DNA. The V and J calls were not made by the authors but by TCRdb's processing. The table for this sample lists approximately 590,000 distinct CDR3 sequences; approximately 15% of them were counted only once. Of the sample, around 6.6% falls within the top ten clones.

Here the chain combines TRBV3-1 and TRBJ2-7, with the D gene too uncertain to name. The clonotype was recovered from a woman aged 25 to 45 with Graves' hyperthyroidism. The source material was blood. This receptor carries the CDR3 CASSQVSPSYEQYF. DNA sequence: TGTGCCAGCAGCCAAGTGTCTCCTTCCTACGAGCAGTACTTC.